This T cell receptor beta chain was recorded in a study of shared clonotypes between healthy human individuals. Whole-study results and caveats: Inspection by rarefaction showed sorted-subset sequencing to be incomplete despite large depth. Generation probabilities of non-shared clonotypes were lower (relative to those shared by all four donors).

Remarks on this clone: Its cognate antigen is unknown.

Generated by immunoSEQ multiplex PCR, the TCRdb table keeps only in-frame clones and is missing some. The sample includes roughly 770,000 clones, about 96% of them seen just once. Positive CCR7 selection of CD45RO-negative cells yielded the naive CD8 cells, and terminally differentiated effector memory CD45RA+ cells were excluded. This clonotype was sampled from a man aged 25-45 years in good health. Input material: naive CD8+ T cells sorted from blood.

CDR3 sequence: CASSSLGHTDTQYF. The CDR3 DNA sequence: TGTGCCAGCAGCTCCCTAGGGCACACAGATACGCAGTATTTT. The rearrangement joins TRBV7-9 to TRBJ2-3; D unresolved. The CDR3 loop spans 14 amino acids. Between the trimmed V and J ends, which lost 4 bases and 2 bases, there was a span of 10 bases. Germline V CDR1 and CDR2: SEHNR, FQNEAQ (reference sequence).